This T cell receptor (beta chain) was sequenced during a study of shared clonotypes between healthy human individuals. Whole-study findings and limits: Non-shared clonotypes had lower generation probabilities than those shared by all four donors. Across subsets, estimated richness was generally greater for naive than for memory populations.

Concerning this clone: Its antigen is undetermined.

Each subset's genomic DNA was shared equally among a number of immunoSEQ plates. Per the original data handling: Junction-only immunoSEQ data arrived without quality scores, meaning filtering differed. The method was immunoSEQ multiplex PCR; TCRdb's version includes in-frame clones alone and lacks a portion of them. V, J and clone size are taken as reported in that table, and D and trimming were inferred from the DNA itself. The profile covers 2 million to 2.5 million clones, with more than 85% appearing a single time and approximately 0.4% taken by the ten largest. Sequenced input: naive CD4+ T cells from PBMCs. The subset denotes: CD45RA+ positively selected. The clonotype originates from a man between 18 and 29 years old in good health. Some clones in this sample may be carry-over from other donors' samples.

The CDR3 DNA is TGTGCCAGCAGCGCGAACGAAGAGACCCAGTACTTC. The encoded protein is CASSANEETQYF. This chain links TRBV9 with TRBJ2-5; D call uncertain. CDR1 is SGDLS and CDR2 is YYNGEE in the germline V gene. V was clipped by 3 bases and J by 3 bases, with 6 bases between them. This CDR3 is built from 12 residues. The full variable domain, rest sourced from reference TRBV9 and TRBJ2-5, is DSGVTQTPKHLITATGQRVTLRCSPRSGDLSVYWYQQSLDQGLQFLIQYYNGEERAKGNILERFSAQQFPDLHSELNLSSLELGDSALYFCASSANEETQYFGPGTRLLVL.